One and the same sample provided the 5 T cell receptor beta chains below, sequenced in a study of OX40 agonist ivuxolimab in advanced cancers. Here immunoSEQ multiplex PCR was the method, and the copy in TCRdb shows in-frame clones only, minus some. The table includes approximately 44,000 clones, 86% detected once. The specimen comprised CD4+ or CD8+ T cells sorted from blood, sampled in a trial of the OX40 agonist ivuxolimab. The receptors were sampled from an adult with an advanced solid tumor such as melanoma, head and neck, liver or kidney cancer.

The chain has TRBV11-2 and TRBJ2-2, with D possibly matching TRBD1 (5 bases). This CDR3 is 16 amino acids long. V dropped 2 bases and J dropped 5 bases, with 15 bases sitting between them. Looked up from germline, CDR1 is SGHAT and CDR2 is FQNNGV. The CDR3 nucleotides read TGTGCCAGCAGCTTAACAAACCAGGGATGGACCGGGGAGCTGTTTTTT. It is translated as CASSLTNQGWTGELFF.

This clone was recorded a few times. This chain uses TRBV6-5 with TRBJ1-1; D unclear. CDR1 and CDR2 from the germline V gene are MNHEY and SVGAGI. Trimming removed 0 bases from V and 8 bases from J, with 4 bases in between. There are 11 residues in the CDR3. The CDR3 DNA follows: TGTGCCAGCAGTTACTCCTCGGAAGCTTTCTTT. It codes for CASSYSSEAFF.

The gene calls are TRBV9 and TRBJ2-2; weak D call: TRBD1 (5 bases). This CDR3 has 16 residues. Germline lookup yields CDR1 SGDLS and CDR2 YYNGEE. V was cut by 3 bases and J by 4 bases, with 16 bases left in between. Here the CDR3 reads CASSEAGLSSTGELFF. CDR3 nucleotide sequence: TGTGCCAGCAGCGAGGCAGGGCTTTCTAGCACCGGGGAGCTGTTTTTT.

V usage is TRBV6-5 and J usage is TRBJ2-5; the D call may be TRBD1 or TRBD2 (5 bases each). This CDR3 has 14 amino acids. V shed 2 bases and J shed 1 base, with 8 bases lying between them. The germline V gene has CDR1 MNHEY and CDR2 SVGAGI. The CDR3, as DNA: TGTGCCAGCAGTTACCCTGGGGGCCAAGAGACCCAGTACTTC. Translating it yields CASSYPGGQETQYF.

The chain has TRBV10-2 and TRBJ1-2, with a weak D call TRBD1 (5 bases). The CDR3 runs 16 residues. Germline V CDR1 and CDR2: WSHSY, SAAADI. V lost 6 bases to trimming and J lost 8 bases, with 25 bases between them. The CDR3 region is CASSTALGTSRRGYTF. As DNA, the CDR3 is TGCGCCAGCAGCACGGCTCTCGGGACTTCTAGGCGGGGCTACACCTTC.